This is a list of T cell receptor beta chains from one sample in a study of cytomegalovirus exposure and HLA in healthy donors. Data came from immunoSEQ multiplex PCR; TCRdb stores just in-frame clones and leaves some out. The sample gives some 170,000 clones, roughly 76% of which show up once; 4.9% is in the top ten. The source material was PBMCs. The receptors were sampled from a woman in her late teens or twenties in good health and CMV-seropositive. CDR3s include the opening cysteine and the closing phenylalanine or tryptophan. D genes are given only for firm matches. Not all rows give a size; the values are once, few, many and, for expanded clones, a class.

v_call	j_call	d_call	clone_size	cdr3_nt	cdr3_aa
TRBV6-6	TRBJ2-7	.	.	TGTGCCAGCAGTCGACTCTACGAGCAGTACTTC	CASSRLYEQYF
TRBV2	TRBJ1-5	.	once	TGTGCCAGCAGGGAAGGGACAAGGGATCAGCCCCAGCATTTT	CASREGTRDQPQHF
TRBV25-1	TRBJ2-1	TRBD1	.	TGTGCCAGCAGTGAATATACCGGAAGGGACAGCTACAATGAGCAGTTCTTC	CASSEYTGRDSYNEQFF
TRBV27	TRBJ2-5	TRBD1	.	TGTGCCAGCCGACTTAAGTTGGGGACAGCGCAAGAGACCCAGTACTTC	CASRLKLGTAQETQYF
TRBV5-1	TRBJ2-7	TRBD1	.	TGCGCCAGCAGCTTGCCGGCGACAGGGGGAGGTGGATCGATCGAGCAGTACTTC	CASSLPATGGGGSIEQYF
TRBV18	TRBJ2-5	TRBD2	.	TGTGCCAGCTCACCGCGACTAGCGGGACCTCAAGAGACCCAGTACTTC	CASSPRLAGPQETQYF
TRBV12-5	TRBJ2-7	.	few	TGTGCTAGTGGTTCCTGGGGAGCTATGGGATCCTACGAGCAGTACTTC	CASGSWGAMGSYEQYF
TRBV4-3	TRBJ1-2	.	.	TGCGCCAGCAGCCAAGATCAGGGGCAGTACTATGGCTACACCTTC	CASSQDQGQYYGYTF
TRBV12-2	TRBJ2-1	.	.	TGTGCAAGTCGCTTAGCGTATAGAGGGGACTTGAATGAGCAGTTCTTC	CASRLAYRGDLNEQFF
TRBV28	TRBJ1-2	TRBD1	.	TGTGCCAGCAGTTCGCAGGGGGCAGGGGACTATGGCTACACCTTC	CASSSQGAGDYGYTF
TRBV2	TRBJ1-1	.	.	TGTGCCAGCAGTCAGGTGGAAGAAGCTTTCTTT	CASSQVEEAFF
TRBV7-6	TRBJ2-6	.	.	TGTGCCAGCAGCTTAGCGGGTACAGTCTCTGGGGCCAACGTCCTGACTTTC	CASSLAGTVSGANVLTF
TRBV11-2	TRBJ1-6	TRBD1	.	TGTGCCAGCAGCCGAGACAGGGGGAATTCACCCCTCCACTTT	CASSRDRGNSPLHF
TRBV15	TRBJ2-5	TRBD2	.	TGTGCCACCAGCAGAGATTTCAGCGGGGGGGTAAAAGAGACCCAGTACTTC	CATSRDFSGGVKETQYF
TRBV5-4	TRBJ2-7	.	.	TGTGCCAGCAGCTCAAGACAGGCGGGTTACGAGCAGTACTTC	CASSSRQAGYEQYF
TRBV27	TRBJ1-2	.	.	TGTGCCAGCGGGGGGAGCTACTATGGCTACACCTTC	CASGGSYYGYTF
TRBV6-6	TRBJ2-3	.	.	TGTGCCAGCAGTTACTTCGAGGGGGCAGATACGCAGTATTTT	CASSYFEGADTQYF
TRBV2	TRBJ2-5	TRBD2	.	TGTGCCAGCAGTGAGGTAGCGGGGGTTCTTCGGATAGACAAAGAGACCCAGTACTTC	CASSEVAGVLRIDKETQYF
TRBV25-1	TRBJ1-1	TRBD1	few	TGTGCCAGCAGCGAGACCGGGACAGGGGACACTGAAGCTTTCTTT	CASSETGTGDTEAFF
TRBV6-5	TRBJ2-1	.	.	TGTGCCAGCAGCCAAAACGGGGTGGCGAGGAATGAGCAGTTCTTC	CASSQNGVARNEQFF
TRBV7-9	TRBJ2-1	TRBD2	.	TGTGCCAGCAGCCTCACTCTAGCGGGGGGGAATGAGCAGTTCTTC	CASSLTLAGGNEQFF
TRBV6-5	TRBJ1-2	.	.	TGTGCCAGCAGTGAAAGGAGGACTAGCTATGGCTACACCTTC	CASSERRTSYGYTF
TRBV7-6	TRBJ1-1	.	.	TGTGCCAGCAGCCGTACAGGGTTGAACACTGAAGCTTTCTTT	CASSRTGLNTEAFF
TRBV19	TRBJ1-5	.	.	TGTGCCAGTGACGATATGAGGGCAGCAAATCAGCCCCAGCATTTT	CASDDMRAANQPQHF
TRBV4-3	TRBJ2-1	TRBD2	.	TGCGCCAGCAGCCAAGATCTTGTGGCGGGACTAGCGGGGGGGCCCTCCTACAATGAGCAGTTCTTC	CASSQDLVAGLAGGPSYNEQFF
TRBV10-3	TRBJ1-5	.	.	TGTGCCATCAGTGACGAGAGGTTACATCAGCCCCAGCATTTT	CAISDERLHQPQHF
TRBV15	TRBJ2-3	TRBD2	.	TGTGCCACCACCCGACTAGCGGGGGGCCCCACAGATACGCAGTATTTT	CATTRLAGGPTDTQYF
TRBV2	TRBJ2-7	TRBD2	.	TGTGCCAGCAGAGAGAGGGACTATCACTACGAGCAGTACTTC	CASRERDYHYEQYF
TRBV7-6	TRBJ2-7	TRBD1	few	TGTGCCAGCAGCCGGACAGGGGGCGGTGGGTACGAGCAGTACTTC	CASSRTGGGGYEQYF
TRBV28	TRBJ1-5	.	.	TGTGCCAGCATATCCGACGGGATCACGCCCCAGCATTTT	CASISDGITPQHF
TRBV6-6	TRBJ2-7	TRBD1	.	TGTGCCAGCAGCGGGACAGGGGGTACCTACGAGCAGTACTTC	CASSGTGGTYEQYF